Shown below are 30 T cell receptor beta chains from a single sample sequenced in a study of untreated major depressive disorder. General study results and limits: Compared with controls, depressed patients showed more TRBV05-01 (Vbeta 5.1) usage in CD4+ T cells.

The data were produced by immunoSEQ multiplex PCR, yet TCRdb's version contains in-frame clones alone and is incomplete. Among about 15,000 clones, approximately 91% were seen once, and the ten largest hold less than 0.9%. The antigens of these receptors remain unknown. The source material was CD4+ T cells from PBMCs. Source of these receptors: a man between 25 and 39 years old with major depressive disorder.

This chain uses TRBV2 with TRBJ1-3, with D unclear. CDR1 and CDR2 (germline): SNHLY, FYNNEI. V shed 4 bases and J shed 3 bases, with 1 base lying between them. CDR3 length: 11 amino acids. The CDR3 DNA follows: TGTGCCAGCAGTGTTGGAAACACCATATATTTT. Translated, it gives CASSVGNTIYF.

The CDR3 spells CATKYRGLNSPLHF. DNA for the CDR3: TGTGCCACCAAGTACCGGGGCCTAAATTCACCCCTCCACTTT. The chain is built from TRBV5-6 and TRBJ1-6; perhaps TRBD1 as D (5 bases). Between the trimmed V and J ends, which lost 9 bases and 7 bases, there was a span of 17 bases. The germline CDR1 and CDR2 sequences are SGHDT and YYEEEE. This CDR3 is built from 14 residues.

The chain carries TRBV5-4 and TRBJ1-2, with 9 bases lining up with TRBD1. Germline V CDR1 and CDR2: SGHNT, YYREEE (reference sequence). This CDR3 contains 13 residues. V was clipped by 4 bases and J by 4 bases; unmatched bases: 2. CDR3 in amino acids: CASSPTGGYGYTF. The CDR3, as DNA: TGTGCCAGCAGCCCGACAGGGGGCTATGGCTACACCTTC.

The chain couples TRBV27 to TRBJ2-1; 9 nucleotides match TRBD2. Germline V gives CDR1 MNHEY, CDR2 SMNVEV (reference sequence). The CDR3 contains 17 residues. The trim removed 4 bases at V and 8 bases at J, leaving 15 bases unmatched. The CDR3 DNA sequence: TGTGCCAGCAGTTCGCCCTTGGTCGCGGGGGGGCCGGATGAGCAGTTCTTC. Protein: CASSSPLVAGGPDEQFF.

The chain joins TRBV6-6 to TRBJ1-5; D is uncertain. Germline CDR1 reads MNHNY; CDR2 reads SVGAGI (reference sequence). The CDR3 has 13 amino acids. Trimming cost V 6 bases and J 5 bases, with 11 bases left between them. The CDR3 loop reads CASSSETYQPQHF. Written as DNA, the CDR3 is TGTGCCAGCAGCTCGGAAACATATCAGCCCCAGCATTTT.

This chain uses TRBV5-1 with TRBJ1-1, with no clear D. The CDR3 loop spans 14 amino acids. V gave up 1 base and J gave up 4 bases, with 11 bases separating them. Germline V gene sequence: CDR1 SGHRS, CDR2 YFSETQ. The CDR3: CASSLLSGSTEAFF. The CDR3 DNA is TGCGCCAGCAGCTTGTTGTCCGGGAGCACTGAAGCTTTCTTT.

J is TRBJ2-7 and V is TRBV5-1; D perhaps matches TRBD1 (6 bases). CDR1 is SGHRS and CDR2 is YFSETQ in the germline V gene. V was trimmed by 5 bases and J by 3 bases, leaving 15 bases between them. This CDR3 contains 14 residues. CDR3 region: CASSITGTIYEQYF. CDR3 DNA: TGCGCCAGCAGTATAACCGGGACAATCTACGAGCAGTACTTC.

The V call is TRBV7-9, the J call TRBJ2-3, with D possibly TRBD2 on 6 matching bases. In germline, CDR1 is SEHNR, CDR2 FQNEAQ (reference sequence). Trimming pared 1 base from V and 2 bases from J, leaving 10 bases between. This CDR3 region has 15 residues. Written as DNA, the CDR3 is TGTGCCAGCAGCTTAGGAGCGGGTCTCACAGATACGCAGTATTTT. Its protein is CASSLGAGLTDTQYF. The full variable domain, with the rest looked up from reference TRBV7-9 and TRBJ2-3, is DTGVSQNPRHKITKRGQNVTFRCDPISEHNRLYWYRQTLGQGPEFLTYFQNEAQLEKSRLLSDRFSAERPKGSFSTLEIQRTEQGDSAMYLCASSLGAGLTDTQYFGPGTRLTVL.

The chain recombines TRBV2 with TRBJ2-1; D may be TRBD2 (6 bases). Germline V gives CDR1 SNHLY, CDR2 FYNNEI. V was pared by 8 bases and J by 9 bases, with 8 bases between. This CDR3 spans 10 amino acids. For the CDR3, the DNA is TGTGCCAGCGGAGGGAGTGAGCAGTTCTTC. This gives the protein CASGGSEQFF.

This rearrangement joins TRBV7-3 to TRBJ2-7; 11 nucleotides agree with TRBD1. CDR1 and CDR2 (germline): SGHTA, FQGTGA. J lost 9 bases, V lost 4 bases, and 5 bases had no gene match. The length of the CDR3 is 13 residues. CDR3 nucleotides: TGTGCCAGCAGCTCCGGACAGGGGGCTGGGCAGTACTTC. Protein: CASSSGQGAGQYF.

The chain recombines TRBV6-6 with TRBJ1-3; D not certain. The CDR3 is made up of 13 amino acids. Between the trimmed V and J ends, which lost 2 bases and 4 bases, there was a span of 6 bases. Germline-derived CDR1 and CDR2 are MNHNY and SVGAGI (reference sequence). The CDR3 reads CASSYGWGNTIYF. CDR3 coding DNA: TGTGCCAGCAGTTACGGTTGGGGAAACACCATATATTTT.

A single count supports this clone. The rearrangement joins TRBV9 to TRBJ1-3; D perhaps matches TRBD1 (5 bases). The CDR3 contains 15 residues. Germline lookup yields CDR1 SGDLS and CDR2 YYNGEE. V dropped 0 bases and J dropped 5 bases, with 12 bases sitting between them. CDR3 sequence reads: CASSVAPGGRNTIYF. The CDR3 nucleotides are TGTGCCAGCAGCGTAGCCCCGGGGGGTCGAAACACCATATATTTT.

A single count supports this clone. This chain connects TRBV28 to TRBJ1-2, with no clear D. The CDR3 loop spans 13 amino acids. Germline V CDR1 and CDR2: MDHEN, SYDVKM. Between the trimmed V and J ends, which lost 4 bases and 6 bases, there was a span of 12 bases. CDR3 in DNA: TGTGCCAGCAGTTGGAGGGTACAGAATGGCTACACCTTC. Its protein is CASSWRVQNGYTF.

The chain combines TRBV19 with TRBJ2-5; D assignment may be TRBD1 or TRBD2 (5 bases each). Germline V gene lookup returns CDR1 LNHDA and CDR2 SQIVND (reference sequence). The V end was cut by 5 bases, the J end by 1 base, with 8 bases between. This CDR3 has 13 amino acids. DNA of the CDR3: TGTGCCAGTAGTGGGACGGCCCAAGAGACCCAGTACTTC. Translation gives CASSGTAQETQYF.

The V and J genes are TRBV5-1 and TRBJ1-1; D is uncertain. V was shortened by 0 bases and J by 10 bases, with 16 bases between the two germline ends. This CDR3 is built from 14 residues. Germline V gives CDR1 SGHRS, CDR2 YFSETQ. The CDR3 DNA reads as TGCGCCAGCAGCTTGGAGGCCCTGGCAGCTGGAGCTTTCTTT. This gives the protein CASSLEALAAGAFF.

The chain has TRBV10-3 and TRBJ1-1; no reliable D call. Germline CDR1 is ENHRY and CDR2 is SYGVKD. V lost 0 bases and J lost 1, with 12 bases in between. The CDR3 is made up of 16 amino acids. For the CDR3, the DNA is TGTGCCATCAGTGAGTCGTCTTGGGAGAAGAACACTGAAGCTTTCTTT. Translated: CAISESSWEKNTEAFF.

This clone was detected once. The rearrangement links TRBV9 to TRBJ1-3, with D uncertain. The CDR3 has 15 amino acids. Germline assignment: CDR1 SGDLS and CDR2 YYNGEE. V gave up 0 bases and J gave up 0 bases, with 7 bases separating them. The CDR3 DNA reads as TGTGCCAGCAGCGTAGGCAGGCCCTCTGGAAACACCATATATTTT. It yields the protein CASSVGRPSGNTIYF.

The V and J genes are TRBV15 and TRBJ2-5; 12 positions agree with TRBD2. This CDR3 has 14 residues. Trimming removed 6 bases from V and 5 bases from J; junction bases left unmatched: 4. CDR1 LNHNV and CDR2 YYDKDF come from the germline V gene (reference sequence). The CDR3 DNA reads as TGTGCCACCAGGACTAGCGGGGGACTGGAGACCCAGTACTTC. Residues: CATRTSGGLETQYF.

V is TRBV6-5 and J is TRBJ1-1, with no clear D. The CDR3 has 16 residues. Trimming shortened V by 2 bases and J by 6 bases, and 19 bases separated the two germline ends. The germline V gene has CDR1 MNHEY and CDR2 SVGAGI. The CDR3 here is CASSYPSAGRYPEAFF. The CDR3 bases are TGTGCCAGCAGTTACCCCTCAGCAGGCAGGTACCCTGAAGCTTTCTTT.

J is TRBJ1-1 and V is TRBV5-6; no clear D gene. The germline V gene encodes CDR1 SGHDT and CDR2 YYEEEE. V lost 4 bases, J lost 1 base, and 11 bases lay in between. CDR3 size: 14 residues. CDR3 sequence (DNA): TGTGCCAGCAGCCCAGTAATTACGAACACTGAAGCTTTCTTT. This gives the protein CASSPVITNTEAFF.

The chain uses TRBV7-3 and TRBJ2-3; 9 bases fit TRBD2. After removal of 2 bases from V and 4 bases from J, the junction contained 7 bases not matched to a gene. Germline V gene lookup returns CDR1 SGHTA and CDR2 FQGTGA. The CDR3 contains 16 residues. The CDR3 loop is CASSLVGGGAPDTQYF. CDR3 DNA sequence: TGTGCCAGCAGCTTAGTCGGCGGGGGGGCCCCAGATACGCAGTATTTT.

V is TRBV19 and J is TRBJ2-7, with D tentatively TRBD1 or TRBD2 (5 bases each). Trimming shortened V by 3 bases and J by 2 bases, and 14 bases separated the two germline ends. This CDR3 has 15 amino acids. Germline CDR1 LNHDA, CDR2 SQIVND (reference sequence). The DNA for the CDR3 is TGTGCCAGTAGTATGCTTCAACCGGGACCCTACGAGCAGTACTTC. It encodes CASSMLQPGPYEQYF.

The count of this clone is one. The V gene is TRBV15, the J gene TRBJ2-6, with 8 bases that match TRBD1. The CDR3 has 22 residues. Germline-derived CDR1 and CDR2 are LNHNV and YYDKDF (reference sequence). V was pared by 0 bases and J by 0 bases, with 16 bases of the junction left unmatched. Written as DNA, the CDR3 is TGTGCCACCAGCAGAGACCCTGAGTGGGCCAGGGGGCAAACCTCTGGGGCCAACGTCCTGACTTTC. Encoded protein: CATSRDPEWARGQTSGANVLTF.

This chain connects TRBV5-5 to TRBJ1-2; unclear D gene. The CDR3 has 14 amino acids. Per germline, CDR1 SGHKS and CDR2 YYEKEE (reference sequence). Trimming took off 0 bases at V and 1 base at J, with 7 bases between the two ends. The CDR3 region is CASSLGRFNYGYTF. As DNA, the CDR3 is TGTGCCAGCAGCTTGGGTCGCTTTAACTATGGCTACACCTTC.

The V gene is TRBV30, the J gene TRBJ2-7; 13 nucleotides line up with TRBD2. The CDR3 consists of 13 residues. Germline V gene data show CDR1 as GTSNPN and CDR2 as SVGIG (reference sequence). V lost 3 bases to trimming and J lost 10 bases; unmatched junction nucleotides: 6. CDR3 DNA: TGTGCCTGGAGCCAAGGACTAGCGGGGGCACAGTACTTC. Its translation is CAWSQGLAGAQYF.

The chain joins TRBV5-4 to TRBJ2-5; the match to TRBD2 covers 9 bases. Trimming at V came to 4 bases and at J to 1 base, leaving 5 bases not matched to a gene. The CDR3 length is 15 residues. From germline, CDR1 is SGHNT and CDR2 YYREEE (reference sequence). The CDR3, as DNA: TGTGCCAGCAGCAGTCGACTAGCGGCCCAAGAGACCCAGTACTTC. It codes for CASSSRLAAQETQYF.

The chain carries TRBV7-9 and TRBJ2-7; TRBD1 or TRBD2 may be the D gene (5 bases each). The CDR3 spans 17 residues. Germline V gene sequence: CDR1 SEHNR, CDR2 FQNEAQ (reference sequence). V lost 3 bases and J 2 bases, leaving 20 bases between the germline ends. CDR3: CASSLGRSTGTPYEQYF. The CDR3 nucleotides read TGTGCCAGCAGCTTGGGGAGAAGCACCGGGACCCCCTACGAGCAGTACTTC.

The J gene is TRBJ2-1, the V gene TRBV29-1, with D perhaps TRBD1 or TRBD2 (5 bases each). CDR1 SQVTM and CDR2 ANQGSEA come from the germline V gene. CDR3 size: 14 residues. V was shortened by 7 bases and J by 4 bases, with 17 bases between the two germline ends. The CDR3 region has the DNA TGCAGCGGTGGGGACCTATCTATTTACAATGAGCAGTTCTTC. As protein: CSGGDLSIYNEQFF.

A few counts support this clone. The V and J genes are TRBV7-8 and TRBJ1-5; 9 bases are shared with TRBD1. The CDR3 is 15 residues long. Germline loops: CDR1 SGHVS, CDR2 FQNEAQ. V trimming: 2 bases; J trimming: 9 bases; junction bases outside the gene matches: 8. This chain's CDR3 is CASSLRRGQGTPQHF. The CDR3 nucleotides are TGTGCCAGCAGCTTAAGGAGGGGACAGGGTACGCCCCAGCATTTT.

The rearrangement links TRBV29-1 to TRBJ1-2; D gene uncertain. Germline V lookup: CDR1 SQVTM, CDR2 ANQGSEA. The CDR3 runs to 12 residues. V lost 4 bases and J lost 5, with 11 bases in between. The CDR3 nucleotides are TGCAGCGTTGGGATACTACAATATGGCTACACCTTC. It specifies CSVGILQYGYTF.